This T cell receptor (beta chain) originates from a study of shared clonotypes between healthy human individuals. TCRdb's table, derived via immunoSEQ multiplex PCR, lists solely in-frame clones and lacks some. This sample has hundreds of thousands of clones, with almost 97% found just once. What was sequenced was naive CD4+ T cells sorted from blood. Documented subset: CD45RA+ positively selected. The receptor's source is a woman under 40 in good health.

For the CDR3, the DNA is TGTGCCAGCAGCTTACGGTCAGGGAGGAACACTGAAGCTTTCTTT. The encoded protein is CASSLRSGRNTEAFF. The chain uses TRBV11-2 and TRBJ1-1; perhaps TRBD1 as D (5 bases). The CDR3 covers 15 residues. The germline V gene encodes CDR1 SGHAT and CDR2 FQNNGV. Trimming removed 2 bases at V and 1 base at J, with 11 bases between.